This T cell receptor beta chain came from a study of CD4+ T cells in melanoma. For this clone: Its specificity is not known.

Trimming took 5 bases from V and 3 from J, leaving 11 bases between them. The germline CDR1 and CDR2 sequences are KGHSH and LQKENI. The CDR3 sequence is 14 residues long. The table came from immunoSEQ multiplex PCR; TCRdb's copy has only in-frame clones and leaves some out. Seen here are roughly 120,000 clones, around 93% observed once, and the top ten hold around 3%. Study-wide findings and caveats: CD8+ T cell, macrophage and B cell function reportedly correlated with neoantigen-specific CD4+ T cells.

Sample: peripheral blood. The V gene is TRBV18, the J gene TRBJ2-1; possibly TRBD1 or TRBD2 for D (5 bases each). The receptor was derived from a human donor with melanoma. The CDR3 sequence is CASSSRGLYNEQFF. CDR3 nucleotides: TGTGCCAGCTCATCTCGGGGCCTCTACAATGAGCAGTTCTTC.